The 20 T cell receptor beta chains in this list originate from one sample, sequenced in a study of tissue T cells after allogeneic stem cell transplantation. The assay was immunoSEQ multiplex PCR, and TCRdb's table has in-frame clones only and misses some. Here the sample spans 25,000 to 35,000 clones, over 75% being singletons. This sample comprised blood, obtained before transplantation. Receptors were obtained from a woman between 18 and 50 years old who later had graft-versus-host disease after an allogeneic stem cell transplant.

The CDR3 is CASSLRTSGRNNEQFF. The CDR3 bases are TGTGCCAGCAGCCTCAGGACTAGCGGGAGGAACAATGAGCAGTTCTTC. The chain uses TRBV11-3 and TRBJ2-1; 14 bases are a match to TRBD2. With V trimmed by 5 bases and J by 5 bases, 5 bases remained unmatched. The CDR3 runs to 16 residues. The germline V gene has CDR1 SGHNT and CDR2 YENEEA.

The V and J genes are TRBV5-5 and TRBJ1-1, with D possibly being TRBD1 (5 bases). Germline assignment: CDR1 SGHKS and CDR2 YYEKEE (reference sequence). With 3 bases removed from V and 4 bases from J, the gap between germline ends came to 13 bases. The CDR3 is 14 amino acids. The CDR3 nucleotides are TGTGCCAGCAGCTGGGCCCCGGGACCCACTGAAGCTTTCTTT. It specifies CASSWAPGPTEAFF.

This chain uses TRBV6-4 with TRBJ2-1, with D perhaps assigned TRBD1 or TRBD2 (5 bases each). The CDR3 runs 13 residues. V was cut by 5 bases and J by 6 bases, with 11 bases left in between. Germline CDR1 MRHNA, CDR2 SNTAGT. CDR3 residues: CASSPGTANEQFF. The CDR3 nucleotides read TGTGCCAGCAGTCCTGGGACGGCCAATGAGCAGTTCTTC.

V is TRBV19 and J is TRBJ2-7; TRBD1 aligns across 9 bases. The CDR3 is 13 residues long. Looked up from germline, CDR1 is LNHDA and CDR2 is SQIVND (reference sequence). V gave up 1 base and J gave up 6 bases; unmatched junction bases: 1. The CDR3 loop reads CASSIGQGGEQYF. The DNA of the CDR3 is TGTGCCAGTAGTATAGGACAGGGGGGCGAGCAGTACTTC.

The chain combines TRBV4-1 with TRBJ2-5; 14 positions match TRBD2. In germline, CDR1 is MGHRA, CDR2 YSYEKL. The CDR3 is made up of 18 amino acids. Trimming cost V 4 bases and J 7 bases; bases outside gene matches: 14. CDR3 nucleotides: TGCGCCAGCAGCCCGCCAAAACCGGGACTAGCGGGAGAGGGGACCCAGTACTTC. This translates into CASSPPKPGLAGEGTQYF.

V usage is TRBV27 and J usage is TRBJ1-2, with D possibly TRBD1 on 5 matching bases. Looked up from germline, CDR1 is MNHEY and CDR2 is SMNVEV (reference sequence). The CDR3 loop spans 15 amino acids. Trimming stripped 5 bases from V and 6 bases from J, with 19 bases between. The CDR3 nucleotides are TGTGCCAGCAGTCCATTCGGCGGGGGAGGCGATGGCTACACCTTC. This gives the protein CASSPFGGGGDGYTF.

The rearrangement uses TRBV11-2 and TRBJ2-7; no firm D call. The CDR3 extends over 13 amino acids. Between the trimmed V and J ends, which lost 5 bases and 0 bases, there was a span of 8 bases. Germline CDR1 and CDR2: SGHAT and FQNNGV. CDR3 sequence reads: CASSLGPSYEQYF. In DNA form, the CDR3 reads TGTGCCAGCAGCCTCGGGCCCTCCTACGAGCAGTACTTC.

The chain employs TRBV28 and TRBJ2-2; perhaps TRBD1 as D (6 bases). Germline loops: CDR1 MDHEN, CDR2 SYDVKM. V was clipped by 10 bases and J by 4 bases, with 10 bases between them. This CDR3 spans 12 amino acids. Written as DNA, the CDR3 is TGTGCCACCTCAGGGGCCACCGGGGAGCTGTTTTTT. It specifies CATSGATGELFF.

The CDR3 is CASSQDREETEAFF. Here the CDR3 DNA reads TGCGCCAGCAGCCAAGACAGGGAGGAGACTGAAGCTTTCTTT. The chain joins TRBV4-3 to TRBJ1-1; a weak D match, TRBD1 (5 bases). The germline gives CDR1 LGHNA, CDR2 YSLEER. The germline V and J ends were trimmed by 0 bases and 5 bases, with 10 bases remaining between them. The CDR3 sequence is 14 residues long.

The CDR3 loop is CASSDSGGEDTQYF. Here the CDR3 DNA reads TGTGCCAGTAGTGATAGCGGGGGAGAGGATACGCAGTATTTT. The chain recombines TRBV19 with TRBJ2-3; 9 bases match TRBD2. The CDR3 runs 14 residues. Germline values: CDR1 LNHDA, CDR2 SQIVND (reference sequence). J gave up 6 bases and V 5 bases, and 6 bases lay outside the gene matches.

As DNA, the CDR3 is TGTGCCAGCGACGGATACCAAGAGACCCAGTACTTC. Translation gives CASDGYQETQYF. V and J are TRBV5-6 and TRBJ2-5; D is unresolved. The CDR3 totals 12 residues. Germline lookup yields CDR1 SGHDT and CDR2 YYEEEE. The ends were cut back, 7 bases at V and 0 bases at J, with 7 bases in the middle.

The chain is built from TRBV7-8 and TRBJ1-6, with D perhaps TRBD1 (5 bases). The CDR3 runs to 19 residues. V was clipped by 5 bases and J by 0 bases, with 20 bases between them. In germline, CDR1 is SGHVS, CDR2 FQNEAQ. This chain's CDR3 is CASSRDSLRASSYNSPLHF. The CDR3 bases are TGTGCCAGCAGCCGCGACAGCCTACGAGCTAGCTCCTATAATTCACCCCTCCACTTT. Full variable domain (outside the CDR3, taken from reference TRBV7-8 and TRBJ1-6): GAGVSQSPRYKVAKRGQDVALRCDPISGHVSLFWYQQALGQGPEFLTYFQNEAQLDKSGLPSDRFFAERPEGSVSTLKIQRTQQEDSAVYLCASSRDSLRASSYNSPLHFGNGTRLTVT.

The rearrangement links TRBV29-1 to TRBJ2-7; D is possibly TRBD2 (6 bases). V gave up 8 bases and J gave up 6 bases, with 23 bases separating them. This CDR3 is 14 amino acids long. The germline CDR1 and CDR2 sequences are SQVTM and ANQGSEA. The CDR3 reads CSYRKGTFPSEQYF. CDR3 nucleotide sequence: TGCAGCTACAGAAAGGGGACTTTCCCCAGCGAGCAGTACTTC.

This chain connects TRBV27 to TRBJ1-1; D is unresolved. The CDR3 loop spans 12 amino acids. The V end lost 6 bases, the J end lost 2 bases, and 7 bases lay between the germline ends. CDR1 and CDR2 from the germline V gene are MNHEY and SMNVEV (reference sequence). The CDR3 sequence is CASSHPNTEAFF. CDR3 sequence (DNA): TGTGCCAGCAGCCACCCCAACACTGAAGCTTTCTTT.

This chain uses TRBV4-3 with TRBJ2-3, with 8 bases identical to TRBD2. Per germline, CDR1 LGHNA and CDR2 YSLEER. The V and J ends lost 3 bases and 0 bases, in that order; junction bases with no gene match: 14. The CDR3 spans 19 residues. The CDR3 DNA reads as TGCGCCAGCAGCCACCGCAATGGGCCCAGCGGGGGAAGCACAGATACGCAGTATTTT. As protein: CASSHRNGPSGGSTDTQYF.

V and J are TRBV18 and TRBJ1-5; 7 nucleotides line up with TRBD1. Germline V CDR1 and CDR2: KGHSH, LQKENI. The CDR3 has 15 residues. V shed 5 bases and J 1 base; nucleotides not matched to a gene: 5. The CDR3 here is CASSAGRGSNQPQHF. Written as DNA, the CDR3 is TGTGCCAGCTCAGCGGGCAGGGGGAGCAATCAGCCCCAGCATTTT.

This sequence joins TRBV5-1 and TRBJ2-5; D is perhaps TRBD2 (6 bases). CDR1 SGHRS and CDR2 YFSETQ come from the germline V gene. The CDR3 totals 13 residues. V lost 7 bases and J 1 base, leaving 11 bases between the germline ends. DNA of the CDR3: TGCGCCAGCTCCCCGGGAGCCCAAGAGACCCAGTACTTC. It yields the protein CASSPGAQETQYF.

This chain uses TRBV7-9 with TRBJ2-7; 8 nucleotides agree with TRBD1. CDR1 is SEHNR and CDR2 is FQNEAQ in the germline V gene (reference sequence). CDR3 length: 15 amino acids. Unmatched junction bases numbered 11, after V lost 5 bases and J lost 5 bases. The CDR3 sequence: CASSPRRTGLNEQYF. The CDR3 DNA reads TGTGCCAGCAGCCCACGAAGGACAGGGTTGAACGAGCAGTACTTC.

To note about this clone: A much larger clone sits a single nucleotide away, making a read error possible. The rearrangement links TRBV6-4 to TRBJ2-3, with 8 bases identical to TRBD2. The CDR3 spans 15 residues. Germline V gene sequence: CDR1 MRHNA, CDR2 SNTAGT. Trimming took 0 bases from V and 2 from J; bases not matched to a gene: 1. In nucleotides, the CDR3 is TGTGCCAGCAGTGACTCTAGCGGGAACACAGATACGCAGTATTTT. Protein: CASSDSSGNTDTQYF.

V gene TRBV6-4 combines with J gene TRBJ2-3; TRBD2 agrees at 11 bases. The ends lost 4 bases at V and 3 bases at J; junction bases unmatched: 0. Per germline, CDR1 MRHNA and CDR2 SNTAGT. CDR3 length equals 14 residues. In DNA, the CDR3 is TGTGCCAGCAGTGCTAGCGGGGGGACAGATACGCAGTATTTT. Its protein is CASSASGGTDTQYF.